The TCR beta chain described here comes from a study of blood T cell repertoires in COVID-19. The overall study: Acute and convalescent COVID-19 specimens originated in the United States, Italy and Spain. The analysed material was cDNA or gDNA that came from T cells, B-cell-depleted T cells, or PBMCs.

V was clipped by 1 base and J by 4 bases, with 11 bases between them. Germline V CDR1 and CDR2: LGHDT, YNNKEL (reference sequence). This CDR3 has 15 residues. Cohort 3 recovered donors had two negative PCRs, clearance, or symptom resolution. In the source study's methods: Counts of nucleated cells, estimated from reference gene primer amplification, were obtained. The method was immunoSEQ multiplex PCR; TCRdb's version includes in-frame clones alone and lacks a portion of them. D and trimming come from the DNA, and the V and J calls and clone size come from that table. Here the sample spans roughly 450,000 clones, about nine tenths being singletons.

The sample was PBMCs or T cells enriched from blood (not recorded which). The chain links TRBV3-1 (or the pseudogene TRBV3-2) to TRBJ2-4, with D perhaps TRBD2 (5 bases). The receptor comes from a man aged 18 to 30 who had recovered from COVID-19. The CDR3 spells CASSQGGSEKNIQYF. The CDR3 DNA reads TGTGCCAGCAGCCAAGGCGGTAGCGAAAAAAACATTCAGTACTTC.